The 17 T cell receptor beta chains listed next were all sequenced from one sample in a study of metastatic and nonmetastatic thyroid tumors. TCRdb re-clonotyped the PCR reads via MiXCR. Of around 21,000 clones listed, 20% to 25% are singletons. Thyroid surgery took place with no prior treatment in any patient. Sequenced: blood. These receptors originate from a male donor with papillary thyroid cancer or a benign thyroid nodule (not recorded which). Some clones in this sample may be carry-over from other donors' samples.

This clone turned up a few times. This chain links TRBV20-1 with TRBJ2-7; 11 bases are a match to TRBD1. Germline values: CDR1 DFQATT, CDR2 SNEGSKA (reference sequence). With 0 bases clipped from V and 6 bases from J, the junction kept 7 bases outside the gene matches. The CDR3 length is 15 residues. CDR3 loop: CSARDPDRGLFEQYF. CDR3 nucleotides: TGCAGTGCTAGAGATCCGGACAGGGGGCTGTTCGAGCAGTACTTC.

The rearrangement links TRBV7-9 to TRBJ2-2; weak D call: TRBD1 (6 bases). The germline V gene has CDR1 SEHNR and CDR2 FQNEAQ (reference sequence). The V and J ends lost 5 bases and 7 bases respectively, with 11 bases between them. The CDR3 has 13 residues. CDR3 loop: CASSAKGVGELFF. As DNA, the CDR3 is TGTGCCAGCAGCGCGAAGGGGGTCGGGGAGCTGTTTTTT.

This clone has a count of ten or more. This could be a read error, since a much larger clone is one nucleotide away. This chain connects TRBV15 to TRBJ1-5; possibly TRBD1 for D (6 bases). There are 15 residues in the CDR3. CDR1 and CDR2 from the germline V gene are LNHNV and YYDKDF (reference sequence). The chain's CDR3 is CATSRDRGSNHPQHF. DNA of the CDR3: TGTGCCACCAGCAGAGACAGGGGCAGCAATCATCCCCAGCATTTT. The complete variable domain, with remaining parts taken from reference TRBV15 and TRBJ1-5, reads DAMVIQNPRYQVTQFGKPVTLSCSQTLNHNVMYWYQQKSSQAPKLLFHYYDKDFNNEADTPDNFQSRRPNTSFCFLDIRSPGLGDTAMYLCATSRDRGSNHPQHFGDGTRLSIL.

In its sample, this clone is medium-sized. The J gene is TRBJ1-3, the V gene TRBV20-1; the D is unclear. V lost 3 bases and J lost 6, with 12 bases in between. The CDR3 is 13 amino acids. Germline V lookup: CDR1 DFQATT, CDR2 SNEGSKA (reference sequence). CDR3 sequence reads: CSASDNGKNTIYF. Written as DNA, the CDR3 is TGCAGTGCTAGCGATAACGGTAAAAACACCATATATTTT.

This clone is labeled medium-sized. The chain employs TRBV6-1 and TRBJ2-1; no clear D. V lost 6 bases to trimming and J lost 8 bases, with 11 bases between them. CDR1 MNHNS and CDR2 SASEGT come from the germline V gene. This CDR3 comprises 12 residues. DNA of the CDR3: TGTGCCAGCAGCCCCTCCGCCGATGAGCAGTTCTTC. Translated, it gives CASSPSADEQFF.

This clone was picked up a small number of times. The chain recombines TRBV28 with TRBJ2-7, with D perhaps being TRBD1 or TRBD2 (5 bases each). The CDR3 totals 13 residues. V was clipped by 2 bases and J by 4 bases, with 9 bases between them. CDR1 and CDR2 from the germline V gene are MDHEN and SYDVKM. DNA for the CDR3: TGTGCCAGCAGTTTAGAGGGGTGGTACGAGCAGTACTTC. Its protein product is CASSLEGWYEQYF.

V is TRBV30 and J is TRBJ1-5; 9 bases match TRBD1. V lost 2 bases, J lost 7 bases, and 3 bases stayed unmatched. The V gene's germline CDR1 is GTSNPN and CDR2 SVGIG (reference sequence). CDR3 length: 13 residues. CDR3 loop: CAWSLGQGQPQHF. The CDR3 DNA sequence: TGTGCCTGGAGTTTGGGACAGGGACAGCCCCAGCATTTT.

This clone occurred many times. The genes are TRBV7-3 and TRBJ2-2, with 11 bases lining up with TRBD2. J lost 3 bases, V lost 6 bases, and 3 bases had no gene match. The germline V gene has CDR1 SGHTA and CDR2 FQGTGA. This CDR3 contains 15 residues. The CDR3 nucleotides are TGTGCCAGCAGTCTAGCGGGAGGCCACACCGGGGAGCTGTTTTTT. This sequence encodes CASSLAGGHTGELFF. The full variable domain, with the rest looked up from reference TRBV7-3 and TRBJ2-2, is GAGVSQTPSNKVTEKGKYVELRCDPISGHTALYWYRQSLGQGPEFLIYFQGTGAADDSGLPNDRFFAVRPEGSVSTLKIQRTERGDSAVYLCASSLAGGHTGELFFGEGSRLTVL.

There are many counts of this clone. This chain connects TRBV27 to TRBJ2-5; D is possibly TRBD1 or TRBD2 (5 bases each). The germline V gene encodes CDR1 MNHEY and CDR2 SMNVEV (reference sequence). V lost 4 bases and J lost 8, with 17 bases in between. This CDR3 contains 14 residues. The CDR3 reads CASSSTGLTNTQYF. The CDR3 nucleotides read TGTGCCAGCAGTTCTACAGGACTTACGAACACCCAGTACTTC.

This clone was counted ten times or more. This chain connects TRBV15 to TRBJ1-1; TRBD1 is a possible D gene (6 bases). The V and J ends lost 0 bases and 1 base respectively, with 12 bases between them. Looked up from germline, CDR1 is LNHNV and CDR2 is YYDKDF (reference sequence). The CDR3 runs to 16 residues. CDR3 coding DNA: TGTGCCACCAGCAGAGATTACAGGGTCCCGAACACTGAAGCTTTCTTT. It encodes CATSRDYRVPNTEAFF.

The genes are TRBV20-1 and TRBJ2-7; 7 nucleotides align to TRBD2. This CDR3 is 15 amino acids long. CDR1 DFQATT and CDR2 SNEGSKA come from the germline V gene (reference sequence). CDR3 nucleotide sequence: TGCAATGCGGTTCAGCGGACTAGGGAATTGGACGAGCAGTACTTC. Protein product: CNAVQRTRELDEQYF.

There are many counts of this clone. The gene calls are TRBV7-9 and TRBJ2-3; a possible D gene is TRBD2 (6 bases). V lost 4 bases and J 3 bases, leaving 20 bases between the germline ends. Germline CDR1 SEHNR, CDR2 FQNEAQ (reference sequence). This CDR3 region has 17 residues. The CDR3 sequence is CASSSPGRGAGTDTQYF. The CDR3 DNA is TGTGCCAGCAGCTCCCCCGGACGGGGAGCGGGTACAGATACGCAGTATTTT.

This clone appeared a few times. The V call is TRBV27, the J call TRBJ2-3; no reliable D call. Trimming took off 7 bases at V and 2 bases at J, with 10 bases between the two ends. The V gene's germline CDR1 is MNHEY and CDR2 SMNVEV (reference sequence). The CDR3 has 13 amino acids. CDR3 amino acids: CASKPEATDTQYF. The DNA of the CDR3 is TGTGCCAGCAAGCCAGAGGCCACAGATACGCAGTATTTT.

This clone was counted a few times. V usage is TRBV6-1 and J usage is TRBJ2-2; a weak D match, TRBD1 (6 bases). Germline assignment: CDR1 MNHNS and CDR2 SASEGT. The CDR3 has 15 amino acids. Trimming removed 6 bases at V and 5 bases at J, with 16 bases between. The CDR3 spells CASRREGVGTGELFF. The CDR3 DNA is TGTGCCAGCAGGCGAGAGGGGGTGGGGACCGGGGAGCTGTTTTTT.

Many counts were recorded for this clone. The rearrangement links TRBV4-2 to TRBJ2-7, with TRBD1 as a possible D gene (6 bases). Trimming shortened V by 0 bases and J by 2 bases, and 14 bases separated the two germline ends. The germline CDR1 and CDR2 sequences are LGHNA and YNFKEQ. This CDR3 region has 16 residues. DNA of the CDR3: TGTGCCAGCAGCCAAGAGGGGGACATTAGTGCCTACGAGCAGTACTTC. Amino acid sequence: CASSQEGDISAYEQYF.

The chain employs TRBV11-2 and TRBJ1-2; D remains unclear. Germline CDR1 is SGHAT and CDR2 is FQNNGV. Deletions cut 5 bases from V and 8 bases from J, with 18 bases between. CDR3 length: 14 amino acids. This CDR3 is CASSARNQAWGYTF. The CDR3 DNA reads as TGTGCCAGCAGCGCCCGGAATCAGGCCTGGGGCTACACCTTC.

This clone was counted only a few times. This chain joins TRBV6-2 or TRBV6-3 and TRBJ1-1; no firm D call. The CDR3 totals 11 residues. Trimming left V 6 bases short and J 4 bases short, with 6 bases between. Looked up from germline, CDR1 is MNHEY and CDR2 is SVGEGT. CDR3: CASSQVTEAFF. The CDR3 nucleotides read TGTGCCAGCAGCCAGGTCACTGAAGCTTTCTTT.